The clone carrying this T cell receptor (beta chain) was seen ten or more times. Antigen unknown. A single record per CDR3 protein comes from TCRdb applying MiXCR to the 5' RACE reads. The table records 150,000 to 200,000 distinct CDR3 sequences, 18% of them present only once. This sample stems from a study of CD8 T cells in ankylosing spondylitis. Study-wide results and caveats: Eight or nine highly homologous variants made up a TCR beta motif that seemed to typify ankylosing spondylitis blood. Previously reported in reactive arthritis synovial fluid and blood were some of the motif variants.

V gave up 0 bases and J gave up 4 bases, with 18 bases separating them. CDR1 is MNHNS and CDR2 is SASEGT in the germline V gene. This CDR3 has 17 amino acids. Sequencing was carried out using blood, either unsorted or a sorted T cell fraction (not recorded which). This clonotype was obtained from a male donor aged 5 to 29 with ankylosing spondylitis or in good health (not recorded which). This rearrangement joins TRBV6-1 to TRBJ1-2; D may be TRBD1 (5 bases). Here the CDR3 DNA reads TGTGCCAGCAGTGAAGCGCCCGTAAGGGGAGGTAGCTATGGCTACACCTTC. Its protein product is CASSEAPVRGGSYGYTF.